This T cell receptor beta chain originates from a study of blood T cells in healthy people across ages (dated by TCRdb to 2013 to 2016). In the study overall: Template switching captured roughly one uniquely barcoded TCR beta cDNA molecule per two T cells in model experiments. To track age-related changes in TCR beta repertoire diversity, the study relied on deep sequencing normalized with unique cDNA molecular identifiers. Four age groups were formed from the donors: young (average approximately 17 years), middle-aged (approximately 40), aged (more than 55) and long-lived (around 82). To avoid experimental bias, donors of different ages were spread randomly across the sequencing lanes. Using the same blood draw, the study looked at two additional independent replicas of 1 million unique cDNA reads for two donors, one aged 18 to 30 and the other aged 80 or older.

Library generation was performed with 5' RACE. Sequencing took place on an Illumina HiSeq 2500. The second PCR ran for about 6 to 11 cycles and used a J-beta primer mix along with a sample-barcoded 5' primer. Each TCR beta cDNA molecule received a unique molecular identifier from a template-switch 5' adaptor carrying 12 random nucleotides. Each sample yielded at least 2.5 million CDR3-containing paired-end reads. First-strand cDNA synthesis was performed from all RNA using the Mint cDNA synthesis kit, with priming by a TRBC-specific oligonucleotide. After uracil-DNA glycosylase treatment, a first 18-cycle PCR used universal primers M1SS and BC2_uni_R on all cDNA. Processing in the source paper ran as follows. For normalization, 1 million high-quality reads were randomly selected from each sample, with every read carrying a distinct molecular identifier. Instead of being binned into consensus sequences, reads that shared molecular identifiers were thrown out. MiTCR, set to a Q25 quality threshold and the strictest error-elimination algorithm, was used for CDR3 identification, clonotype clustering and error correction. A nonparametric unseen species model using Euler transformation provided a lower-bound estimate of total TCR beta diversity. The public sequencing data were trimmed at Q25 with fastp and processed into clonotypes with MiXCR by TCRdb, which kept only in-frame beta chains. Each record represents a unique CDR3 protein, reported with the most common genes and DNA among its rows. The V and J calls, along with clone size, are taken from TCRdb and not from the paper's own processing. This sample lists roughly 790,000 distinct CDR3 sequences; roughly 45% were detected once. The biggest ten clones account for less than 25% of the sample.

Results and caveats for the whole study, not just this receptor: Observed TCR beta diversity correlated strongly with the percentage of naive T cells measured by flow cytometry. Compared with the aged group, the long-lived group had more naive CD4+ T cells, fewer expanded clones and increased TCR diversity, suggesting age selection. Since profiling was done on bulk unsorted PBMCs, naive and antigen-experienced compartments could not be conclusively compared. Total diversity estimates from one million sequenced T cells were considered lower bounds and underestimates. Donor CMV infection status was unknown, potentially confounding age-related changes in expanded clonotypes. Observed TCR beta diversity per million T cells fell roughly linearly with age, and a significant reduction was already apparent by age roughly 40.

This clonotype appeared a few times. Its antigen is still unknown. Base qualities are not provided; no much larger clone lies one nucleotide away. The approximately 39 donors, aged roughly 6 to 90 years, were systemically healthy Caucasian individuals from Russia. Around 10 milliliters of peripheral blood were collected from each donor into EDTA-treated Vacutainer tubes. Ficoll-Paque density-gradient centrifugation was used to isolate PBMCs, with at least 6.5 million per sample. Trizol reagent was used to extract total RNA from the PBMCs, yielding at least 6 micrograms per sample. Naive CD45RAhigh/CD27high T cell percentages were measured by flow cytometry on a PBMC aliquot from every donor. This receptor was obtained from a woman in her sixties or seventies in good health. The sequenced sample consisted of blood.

In nucleotide form, the sequence is TGCAGCGGCTATGGACCTGGCTACACCTTC. This is translated as CSGYGPGYTF. The chain was built from TRBV29-1 and TRBJ1-2, with no D gene named confidently. The germline V gene sets CDR1 to SQVTM and CDR2 to ANQGSEA. The CDR3 has 10 amino acids, counting the end cysteine and phenylalanine. Only the CDR3 DNA is retained, 30 bases long and in frame from the first base. Relative to germline, V is 7 bases shorter and J is 7 bases shorter, with 10 bases between their ends.